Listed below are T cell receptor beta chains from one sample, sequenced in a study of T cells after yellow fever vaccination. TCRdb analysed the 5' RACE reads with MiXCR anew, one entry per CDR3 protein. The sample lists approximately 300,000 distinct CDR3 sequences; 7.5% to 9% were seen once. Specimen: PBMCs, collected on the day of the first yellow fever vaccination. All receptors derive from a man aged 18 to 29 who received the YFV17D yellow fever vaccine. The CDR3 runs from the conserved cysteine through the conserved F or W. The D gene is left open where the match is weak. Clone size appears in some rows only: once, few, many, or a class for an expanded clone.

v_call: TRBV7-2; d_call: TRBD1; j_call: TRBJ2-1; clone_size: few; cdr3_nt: TGTGCCAGCAGCTCGGACAGGGGAGGCTACAATGAGCAGTTCTTC; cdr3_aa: CASSSDRGGYNEQFF
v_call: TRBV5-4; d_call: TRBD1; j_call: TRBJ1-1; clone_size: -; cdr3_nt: TGTGCCAGCAGCCTACCGGGACAGCGAAAAGCTTTCTTT; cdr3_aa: CASSLPGQRKAFF
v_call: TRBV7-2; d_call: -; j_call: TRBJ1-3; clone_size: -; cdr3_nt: TGTGCCAGCAGCTTAGGGGGATCTGAAAACACCATATATTTT; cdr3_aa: CASSLGGSENTIYF
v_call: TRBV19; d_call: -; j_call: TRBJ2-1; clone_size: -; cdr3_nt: TGTGCCAGTAGTATAGCTAACAAGTACAATGAGCAGTTCTTC; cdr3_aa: CASSIANKYNEQFF
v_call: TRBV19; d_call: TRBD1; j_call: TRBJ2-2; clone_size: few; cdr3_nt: TGTGCCAGTAGTCCTCGATGGACAGGGGATTTCGCCGGGGAGCTGTTTTTT; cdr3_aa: CASSPRWTGDFAGELFF
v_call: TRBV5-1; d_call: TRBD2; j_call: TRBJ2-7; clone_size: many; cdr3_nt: TGCGCCAGCAGGGGACTAGCGGGGGGGAGTTACGAGCAGTACTTC; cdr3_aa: CASRGLAGGSYEQYF
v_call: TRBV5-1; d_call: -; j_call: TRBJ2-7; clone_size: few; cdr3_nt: TGCGCCAGCACTCCCACCTCTCCCGCTAGCTCCTACGAGCAGTACTTC; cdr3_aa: CASTPTSPASSYEQYF
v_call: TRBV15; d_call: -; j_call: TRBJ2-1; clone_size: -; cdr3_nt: TGTGCCACCAGCAGAGATTTGGCGAGCAATGAGCAGTTCTTC; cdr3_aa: CATSRDLASNEQFF
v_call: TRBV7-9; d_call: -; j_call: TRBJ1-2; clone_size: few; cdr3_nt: TGTGCCAGCAGCCCCCCGGGGCGGTTTGGCTACACCTTC; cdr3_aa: CASSPPGRFGYTF
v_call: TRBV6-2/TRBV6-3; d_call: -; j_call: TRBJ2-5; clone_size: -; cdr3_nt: TGTGCCAGCAGAAAGTTCGGCCAAGAGACCCAGTACTTC; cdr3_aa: CASRKFGQETQYF
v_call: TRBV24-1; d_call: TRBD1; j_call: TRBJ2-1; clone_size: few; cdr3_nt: TGTGCCACCAGTTCAATAGGACAGGGGGCGGACAATGAGCAGTTCTTC; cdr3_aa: CATSSIGQGADNEQFF
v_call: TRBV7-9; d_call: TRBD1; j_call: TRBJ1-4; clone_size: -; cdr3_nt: TGTGCCAGCAGCCCCGGGACAGGGGAGGGTGAAAAACTGTTTTTT; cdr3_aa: CASSPGTGEGEKLFF
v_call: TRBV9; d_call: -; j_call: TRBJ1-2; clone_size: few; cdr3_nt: TGTGCCAGCAGCGTAGTGGCAAACAACTATGGCTACACCTTC; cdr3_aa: CASSVVANNYGYTF
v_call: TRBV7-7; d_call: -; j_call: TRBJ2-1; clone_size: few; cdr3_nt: TGTGCTAGCAGCTTAGGTCTGGGGCCGGGGCACGAGCAGTTCTTC; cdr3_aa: CASSLGLGPGHEQFF
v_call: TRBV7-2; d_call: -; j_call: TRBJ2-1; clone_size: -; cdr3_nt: TGTGCCAGCAGCTTAAATCGACTCCCCGGGAATGAGCAGTTCTTC; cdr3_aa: CASSLNRLPGNEQFF
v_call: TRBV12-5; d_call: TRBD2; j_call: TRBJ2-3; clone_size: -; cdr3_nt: TGTGCTAGTGGTTTAGCGGGGGATGGAGATACGCAGTATTTT; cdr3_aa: CASGLAGDGDTQYF
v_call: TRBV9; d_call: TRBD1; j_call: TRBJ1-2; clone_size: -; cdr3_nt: TGTGCCAGCAGCCTAGGGACAGGGGGCGCCTATGGCTACACCTTC; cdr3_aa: CASSLGTGGAYGYTF
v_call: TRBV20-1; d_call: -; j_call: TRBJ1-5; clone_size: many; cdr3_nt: TGCAGTGCTAGAACGGGGGAAGGTCAGCCCCAGCATTTT; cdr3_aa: CSARTGEGQPQHF
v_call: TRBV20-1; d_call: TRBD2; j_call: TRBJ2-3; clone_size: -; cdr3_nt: TGCAGTGCTAGTGGGGTAGCGGGGGGCACAGATACGCAGTATTTT; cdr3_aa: CSASGVAGGTDTQYF
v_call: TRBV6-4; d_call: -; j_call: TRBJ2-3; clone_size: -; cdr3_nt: TGTGCCAGCAGTGACGGGGCAGATACGCAGTATTTT; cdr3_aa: CASSDGADTQYF
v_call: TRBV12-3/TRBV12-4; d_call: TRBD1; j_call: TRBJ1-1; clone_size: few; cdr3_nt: TGTGCCAGCAGCTATGACAGGGCCACTGAAGCTTTCTTT; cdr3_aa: CASSYDRATEAFF
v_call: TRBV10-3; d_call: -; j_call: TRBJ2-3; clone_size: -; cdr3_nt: TGTGCCATCAGTGAGTCCCGTCTTCTCGCTGGCACAGATACGCAGTATTTT; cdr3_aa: CAISESRLLAGTDTQYF
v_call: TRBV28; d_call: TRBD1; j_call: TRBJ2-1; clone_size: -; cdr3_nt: TGTGCCAGCAGCGGACAGGGGAGGTTTAGCCACAATGAGCAGTTCTTC; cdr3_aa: CASSGQGRFSHNEQFF
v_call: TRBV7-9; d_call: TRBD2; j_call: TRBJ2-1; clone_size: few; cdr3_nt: TGTGCCAGCAGCGCCCCTGAGCGGGGGAGGAGTGAGCAGTTCTTC; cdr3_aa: CASSAPERGRSEQFF
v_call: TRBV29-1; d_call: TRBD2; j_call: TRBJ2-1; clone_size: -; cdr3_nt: TGCAGCGTTCGTTTTGGGTTGCTAGCGGGGACCTACAATGAGCAGTTCTTC; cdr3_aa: CSVRFGLLAGTYNEQFF
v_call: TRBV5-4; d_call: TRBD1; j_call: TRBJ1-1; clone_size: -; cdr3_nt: TGTGCCAGCAGCGGAACCGGGACAGCCTACACTGAAGCTTTCTTT; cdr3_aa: CASSGTGTAYTEAFF
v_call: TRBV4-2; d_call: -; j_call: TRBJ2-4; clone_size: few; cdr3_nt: TGTGCCAGCAGCCTCCGGACAGTGCCAGCCAAAAACATTCAGTACTTC; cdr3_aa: CASSLRTVPAKNIQYF
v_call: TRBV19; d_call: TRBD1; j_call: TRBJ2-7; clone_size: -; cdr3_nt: TGTGCCAGTAGTAGCCAGGGACAGGGGTACGAGCAGTACTTC; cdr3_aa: CASSSQGQGYEQYF
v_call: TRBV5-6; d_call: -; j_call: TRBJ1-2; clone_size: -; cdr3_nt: TGTGCCAGGGGCTCCGGGGGATATGGCTACACCTTC; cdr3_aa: CARGSGGYGYTF
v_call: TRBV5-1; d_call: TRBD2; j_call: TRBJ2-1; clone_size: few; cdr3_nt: TGCGCCAGCAGCTTGGGGACTAGCGGAAATGAGCAGTTCTTC; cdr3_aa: CASSLGTSGNEQFF
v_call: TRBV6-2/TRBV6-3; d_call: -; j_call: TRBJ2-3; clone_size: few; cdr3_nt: TGTGCCAGCAACCCGCTGGCGGGGGCCACAGATACGCAGTATTTT; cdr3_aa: CASNPLAGATDTQYF
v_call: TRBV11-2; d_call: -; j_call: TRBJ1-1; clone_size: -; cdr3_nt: TGTGCCAGCAGCTTAGGGGGTTTTGGTGGGGCGGGTGCGAACACTGAAGCTTTCTTT; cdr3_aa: CASSLGGFGGAGANTEAFF
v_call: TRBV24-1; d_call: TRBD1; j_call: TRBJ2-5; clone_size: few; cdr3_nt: TGTGCCACCAGTGTAGGGGGCCTGGGAGAAGAGACCCAGTACTTC; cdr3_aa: CATSVGGLGEETQYF
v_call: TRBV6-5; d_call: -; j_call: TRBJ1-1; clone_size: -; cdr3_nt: TGTGCCAGCAGTTATCCCGGGGGGTTCGACACTGAAGCTTTCTTT; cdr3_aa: CASSYPGGFDTEAFF
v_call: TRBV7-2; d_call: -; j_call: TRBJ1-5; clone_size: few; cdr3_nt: TGTGCCAGCAGCTTAGAGTGGCCACTCAATCAGCCCCAGCATTTT; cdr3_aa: CASSLEWPLNQPQHF
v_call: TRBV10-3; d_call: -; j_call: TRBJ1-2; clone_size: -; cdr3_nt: TGTGCCATCAGTGAGTCGGGGGATGGCTACACCTTC; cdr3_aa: CAISESGDGYTF
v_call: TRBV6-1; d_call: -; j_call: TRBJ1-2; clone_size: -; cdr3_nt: TGTGCCAGCAGTCCCTACGGCGGGGGCAATGGCTACACCTTC; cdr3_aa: CASSPYGGGNGYTF
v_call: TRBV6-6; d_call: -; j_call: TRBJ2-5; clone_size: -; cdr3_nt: TGTGCCAGCATGTACAGGGAGACCCAGTACTTC; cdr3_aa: CASMYRETQYF
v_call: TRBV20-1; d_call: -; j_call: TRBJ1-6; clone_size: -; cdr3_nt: TGCAGTAGCCAAAGCTCCTATAATTCACCCCTCCACTTT; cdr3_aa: CSSQSSYNSPLHF
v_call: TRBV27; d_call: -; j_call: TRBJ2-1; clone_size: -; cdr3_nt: TGTGCCAGCAGTCAAGTCCAGTACAATGAGCAGTTCTTC; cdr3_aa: CASSQVQYNEQFF
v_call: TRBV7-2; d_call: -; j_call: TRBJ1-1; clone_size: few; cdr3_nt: TGTGCCAGCAGATCAGTCAGAGTTGAAGCTTTCTTT; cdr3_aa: CASRSVRVEAFF
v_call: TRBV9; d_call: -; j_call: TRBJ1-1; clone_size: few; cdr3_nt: TGTGCCAGCAGCGTAGGTGGGCTTTGGGGTGGGAACACTGAAGCTTTCTTT; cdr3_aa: CASSVGGLWGGNTEAFF
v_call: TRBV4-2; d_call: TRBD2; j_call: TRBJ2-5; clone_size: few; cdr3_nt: TGTGCCAGCAGCCAACTAGCGGGGGGGCATCTAGCAGAGACCCAGTACTTC; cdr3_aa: CASSQLAGGHLAETQYF
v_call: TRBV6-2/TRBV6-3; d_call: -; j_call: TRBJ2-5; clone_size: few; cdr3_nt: TGTGCCAGCAGGCCGCATAATCAGGGGTCCGGGGAGACCCAGTACTTC; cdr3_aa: CASRPHNQGSGETQYF
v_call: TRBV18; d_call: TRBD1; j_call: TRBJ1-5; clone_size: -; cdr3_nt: TGTGCCAGCTCAGGGACAGGGGATCAGCCCCAGCATTTT; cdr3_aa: CASSGTGDQPQHF
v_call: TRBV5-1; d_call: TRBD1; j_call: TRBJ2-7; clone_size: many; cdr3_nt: TGTGCCAGCAGCCCGGGACAGGGGGCCTACGAGCAGTACTTC; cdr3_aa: CASSPGQGAYEQYF
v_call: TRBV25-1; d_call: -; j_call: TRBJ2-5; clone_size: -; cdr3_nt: TGTGCCAGCAGTGATTCAGCTGTTGAGACCCTGTACTTC; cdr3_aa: CASSDSAVETLYF
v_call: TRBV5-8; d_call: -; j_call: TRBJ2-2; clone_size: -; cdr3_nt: TGTGCCAGCAGCTTGAAGATAGGGGTCGGGAACACCGGGGAGCTGTTTTTT; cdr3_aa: CASSLKIGVGNTGELFF
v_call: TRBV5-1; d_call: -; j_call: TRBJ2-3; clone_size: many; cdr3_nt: TGCGCCAGCACCGAAGGTCTACGCACAGATACGCAGTATTTT; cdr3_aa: CASTEGLRTDTQYF
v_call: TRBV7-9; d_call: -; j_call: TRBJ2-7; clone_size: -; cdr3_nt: TGTGCCAGCAGCTTACGGGGGCGACCATCCGAGCAGTACTTC; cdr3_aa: CASSLRGRPSEQYF
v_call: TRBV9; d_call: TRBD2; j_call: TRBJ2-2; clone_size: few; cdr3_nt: TGTGCCAGCAGTAGATCGACTAGCGGGAGAGACGGGGAGCTGTTTTTT; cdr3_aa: CASSRSTSGRDGELFF
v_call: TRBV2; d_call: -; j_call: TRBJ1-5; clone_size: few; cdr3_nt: TGTGCCAGCAGTCTCTCGTCCTTTAGTCAGCCCCAGCATTTT; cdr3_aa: CASSLSSFSQPQHF
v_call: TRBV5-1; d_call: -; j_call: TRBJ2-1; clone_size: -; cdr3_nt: TGCGCCAGCAGCTTCCAGGGAGGCTCTTACAATGAGCAGTTCTTC; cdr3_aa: CASSFQGGSYNEQFF
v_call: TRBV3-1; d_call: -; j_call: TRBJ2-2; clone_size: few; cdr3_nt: TGTGCCAGCACCCTGTACCGCGGCAGAAACACCGGGGAGCTGTTTTTT; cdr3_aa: CASTLYRGRNTGELFF